Below, 21 T cell receptor beta chains from the same sample are listed, as sequenced in a study of cytomegalovirus exposure and HLA in healthy donors listed by TCRdb under 2017. Library preparation employed the immunoSEQ multiplex PCR assay. For the multiplex PCR, a mixture combining 60 forward primers for TCR Vbeta segments and 13 reverse primers for TCR Jbeta segments was used. The table was pulled from immuneACCESS by TCRdb, which kept in-frame rearrangements only. Such tables lose some clones; where checked, under half of the loss comes from unresolved V genes, and the rest has no known cause. The sample yields roughly 160,000 clones; 84% were counted once. The ten largest clones capture 0.38% of the sample. Sequences were obtained from PBMCs. These receptors came from a boy younger than 10 in good health and CMV-seronegative.

This clone was seen once. The CDR3 DNA reads TGCGCCAGCAGGTCCCGAAGATACATGAACACTGAAGCTTTCTTT. Its translation: CASRSRRYMNTEAFF. This sequence joins TRBV5-1 and TRBJ1-1, with no clear D. The CDR3 consists of 15 residues. Deletions cut 5 bases from V and 0 bases from J, with 14 bases between. CDR1 and CDR2 from the germline V gene are SGHRS and YFSETQ.

The chain is built from TRBV9 and TRBJ2-3; 7 bases are shared with TRBD2. After removal of 2 bases from V and 2 bases from J, the junction contained 5 bases not matched to a gene. The germline V gene has CDR1 SGDLS and CDR2 YYNGEE. This CDR3 comprises 15 residues. The CDR3 reads CASSVQLALTDTQYF. The CDR3 DNA reads TGTGCCAGCAGCGTCCAACTAGCGCTCACAGATACGCAGTATTTT.

The CDR3 here is CASTSGPSRTYEQYF. The DNA of the CDR3 is TGTGCCAGTACTTCAGGGCCCAGTCGTACCTACGAGCAGTACTTC. The chain has TRBV6-1 and TRBJ2-7; D might be TRBD1 (5 bases). The CDR3 covers 15 residues. Looked up from germline, CDR1 is MNHNS and CDR2 is SASEGT. V lost 9 bases and J 2 bases, leaving 20 bases between the germline ends.

The V and J genes are TRBV4-1 and TRBJ2-1; no clear D. Germline V gene sequence: CDR1 MGHRA, CDR2 YSYEKL. V lost 1 base to trimming and J lost 9 bases, with 4 bases between them. CDR3 length equals 11 residues. CDR3 protein: CASSQGSEQFF. The CDR3 bases are TGCGCCAGCAGCCAAGGGAGTGAGCAGTTCTTC.

This rearrangement joins TRBV28 to TRBJ2-1; D ambiguous. The length of the CDR3 is 13 residues. Trimming pared 4 bases from V and 12 bases from J, leaving 16 bases between. CDR1 MDHEN and CDR2 SYDVKM come from the germline V gene. CDR3 amino acids: CASSSGIVIVQFF. CDR3 sequence (DNA): TGTGCCAGCAGTTCAGGAATAGTGATAGTGCAGTTCTTC.

This sequence joins TRBV5-1 and TRBJ1-1; D is ambiguous. V was pared by 0 bases and J by 2 bases, with 11 bases between. From germline, CDR1 is SGHRS and CDR2 YFSETQ. This CDR3 has 15 residues. CDR3 nucleotides: TGCGCCAGCAGCTTGGGGGTCAGCGAAAACACTGAAGCTTTCTTT. Translated, it gives CASSLGVSENTEAFF.

The rearrangement links TRBV7-9 to TRBJ2-5, with TRBD2 matching 12 bases. Germline V gene sequence: CDR1 SEHNR, CDR2 FQNEAQ (reference sequence). The V and J ends lost 4 bases and 5 bases, in that order; junction bases with no gene match: 5. This CDR3 is 15 amino acids long. CDR3 sequence (DNA): TGTGCCAGCAGCTCACTAGCGGGAGGAGAGGAGACCCAGTACTTC. It specifies CASSSLAGGEETQYF.

The chain joins TRBV7-9 to TRBJ2-1; the match to TRBD2 covers 8 bases. This CDR3 has 15 residues. Trimming cost V 0 bases and J 5 bases; bases outside gene matches: 3. The germline gives CDR1 SEHNR, CDR2 FQNEAQ (reference sequence). CDR3 nucleotide sequence: TGTGCCAGCAGCTTAGCTAGCGGGACGGACAATGAGCAGTTCTTC. Amino acids: CASSLASGTDNEQFF.

The chain uses TRBV5-1 and TRBJ1-1; TRBD1 agrees at 8 bases. Germline V CDR1 and CDR2: SGHRS, YFSETQ. V shed 0 bases and J 0 bases; nucleotides not matched to a gene: 4. The CDR3 runs 16 residues. Written as DNA, the CDR3 is TGCGCCAGCAGCTTGGGGACAGGGAGCTTGAACACTGAAGCTTTCTTT. Its translation is CASSLGTGSLNTEAFF.

The genes are TRBV7-9 and TRBJ2-2; D perhaps matches TRBD2 (6 bases). The germline CDR1 and CDR2 sequences are SEHNR and FQNEAQ (reference sequence). V lost 5 bases and J 5 bases, leaving 18 bases between the germline ends. The CDR3 length is 16 residues. The CDR3 nucleotides are TGTGCCAGCAGCCAACCCAGGGCAGGAGGGACCGGGGAGCTGTTTTTT. Its protein product is CASSQPRAGGTGELFF.

The rearrangement uses TRBV7-2 and TRBJ1-2; D is uncertain. There are 11 residues in the CDR3. Germline lookup yields CDR1 SGHTA and CDR2 FQGNSA. V was cut by 2 bases and J by 13 bases, with 11 bases left in between. DNA of the CDR3: TGTGCCAGCAGCTTAAATGGGCCGTGCACCTTC. It codes for CASSLNGPCTF. Supplemented by reference TRBV7-2 and TRBJ1-2, the full variable domain reads GAGVSQSPSNKVTEKGKDVELRCDPISGHTALYWYRQSLGQGLEFLIYFQGNSAPDKSGLPSDRFSAERTGGSVSTLTIQRTQQEDSAVYLCASSLNGPCTFGSGTRLTVV.

V and J are TRBV7-8 and TRBJ2-7; D is uncertain. The CDR3 is 12 residues long. The V end was cut by 5 bases, the J end by 4 bases, with 9 bases between. CDR1 SGHVS and CDR2 FQNEAQ come from the germline V gene. The CDR3 protein is CASSPSVYEQYF. The CDR3 DNA reads as TGTGCCAGCAGCCCCTCAGTGTACGAGCAGTACTTC.

V usage is TRBV29-1 and J usage is TRBJ1-2; D unclear. Between the trimmed V and J ends, which lost 3 bases and 0 bases, there was a span of 17 bases. The CDR3 is 16 residues long. Looked up from germline, CDR1 is SQVTM and CDR2 is ANQGSEA. In nucleotides, the CDR3 is TGCAGCGTTGAGGTTCGGCAGGCGACCCCTAACTATGGCTACACCTTC. Protein sequence: CSVEVRQATPNYGYTF.

The genes are TRBV7-6 and TRBJ2-7; 9 positions agree with TRBD1. V shed 5 bases and J 1 base; nucleotides not matched to a gene: 3. This CDR3 has 14 amino acids. Germline assignment: CDR1 SGHVS and CDR2 FNYEAQ. The CDR3 here is CASSPGTGSYEQYF. The CDR3 bases are TGTGCCAGCAGCCCCGGGACAGGGTCCTACGAGCAGTACTTC.

The CDR3 nucleotides are TGTGCCAGTAGTGTCCGACTAGCGGTGAATGAGCAGTTCTTC. As protein: CASSVRLAVNEQFF. The chain recombines TRBV19 with TRBJ2-1; 9 bases fit TRBD2. Per the germline V gene, CDR1 is LNHDA and CDR2 is SQIVND (reference sequence). Trimming at V came to 5 bases and at J to 7 bases, leaving 6 bases not matched to a gene. This CDR3 is 14 amino acids long.

The chain joins TRBV18 to TRBJ2-2; D is possibly TRBD2 (6 bases). The V gene lost 3 bases and the J gene lost 1 base, with 15 bases spanning the gap. This CDR3 spans 17 amino acids. Germline CDR1 and CDR2: KGHSH and LQKENI. This chain's CDR3 is CASSPRSLARNTGELFF. CDR3 nucleotide sequence: TGTGCCAGCTCACCTCGGTCACTAGCTAGGAACACCGGGGAGCTGTTTTTT.

This chain connects TRBV30 to TRBJ2-2; 9 nucleotides match TRBD2. CDR1 is GTSNPN, CDR2 SVGIG, per germline (reference sequence). V dropped 1 base and J dropped 11; count of bases not matched to a gene: 11. This CDR3 contains 15 residues. This CDR3 is CAWSAGTSPFIELFF. The CDR3 nucleotides read TGTGCCTGGAGTGCCGGGACTAGCCCTTTTATAGAGCTGTTTTTT.

V is TRBV9 and J is TRBJ2-3; the D gene is possibly TRBD2 (6 bases). CDR3 size: 13 residues. Trimming removed 0 bases at V and 4 bases at J, with 6 bases between. The V gene's germline CDR1 is SGDLS and CDR2 YYNGEE. The DNA for the CDR3 is TGTGCCAGCAGCGTAGCGGGAGCAGATACGCAGTATTTT. Protein product: CASSVAGADTQYF.

The chain's CDR3 is CASSSSFTGELFF. The CDR3 coding sequence is TGTGCCAGCAGTTCTAGTTTCACCGGGGAGCTGTTTTTT. The J gene is TRBJ2-2, the V gene TRBV28; D call uncertain. The CDR3 is 13 amino acids. Germline V gene sequence: CDR1 MDHEN, CDR2 SYDVKM. The V and J ends lost 4 bases and 4 bases respectively, with 7 bases between them.

The sample holds one count of this clone. The genes are TRBV28 and TRBJ2-7, with 10 bases identical to TRBD2. The CDR3 runs 17 residues. Germline lookup yields CDR1 MDHEN and CDR2 SYDVKM. Germline trimming cut 1 base from V and 5 bases from J; bases unmatched to any gene: 11. The CDR3 loop is CASSLSLLAGDRDEQYF. In DNA, the CDR3 is TGTGCCAGCAGTTTATCGTTGCTAGCGGGAGATAGGGACGAGCAGTACTTC.

This clone occurred a few times. The V call is TRBV15, the J call TRBJ2-1; 8 nucleotides align to TRBD2. CDR1 is LNHNV, CDR2 YYDKDF, per germline (reference sequence). The CDR3 spans 15 residues. The V segment lost 2 bases and the J segment 8 bases; nucleotides outside the gene matches: 8. CDR3 in amino acids: CATSRSRGGVDEQFF. The CDR3 bases are TGTGCCACCAGCAGATCCCGGGGGGGGGTGGATGAGCAGTTCTTC.